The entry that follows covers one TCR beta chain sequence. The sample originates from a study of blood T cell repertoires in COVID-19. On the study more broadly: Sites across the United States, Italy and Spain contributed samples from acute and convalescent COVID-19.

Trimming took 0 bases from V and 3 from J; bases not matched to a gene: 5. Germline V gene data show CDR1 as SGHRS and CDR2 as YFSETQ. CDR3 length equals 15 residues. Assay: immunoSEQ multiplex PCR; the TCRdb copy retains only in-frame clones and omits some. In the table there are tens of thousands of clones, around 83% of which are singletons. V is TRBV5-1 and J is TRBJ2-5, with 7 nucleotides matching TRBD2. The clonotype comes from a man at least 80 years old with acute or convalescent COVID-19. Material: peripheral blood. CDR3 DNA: TGCGCCAGCAGCTTGGGGTCGGGGGGAGAAGAGACCCAGTACTTC. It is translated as CASSLGSGGEETQYF.